The source of this TCR beta chain is a study of human T cells and chemical hapten exposure. General study findings and limits: TCRs at high frequency, those above 1 in 1000, did not change with DPC sensitization.

This clonotype was seen more than once but under ten times. What it recognizes is unknown. For the library, individual cDNA molecules each received unique molecular identifiers. As handled by the study authors: Counting gave a median of 95,638 TCRs per sample, with values ranging from roughly 20,000 to 750,000. TCRdb re-called the 5' RACE reads through MiXCR, storing one row per CDR3 protein. The V and J calls and clone size come from TCRdb's table, not from the authors' own analysis. The table shows about 110,000 distinct CDR3 sequences, with 15% to 20% occurring only once. Someone pulled total RNA out of unfractionated whole blood. The J segment lost 3 bases and the V segment lost 6 bases, leaving 14 bases of the junction unmatched. CDR1 and CDR2 from the germline V gene are SQVTM and ANQGSEA. The CDR3 runs to 16 residues.

The chain links TRBV29-1 to TRBJ1-1; 9 bases are a match to TRBD1. The sequence came from a human donor in good health. The CDR3 bases are TGCAGCGTCTTATCCCGGGGGGACAGGGTGTACACTGAAGCTTTCTTT. It yields the protein CSVLSRGDRVYTEAFF.